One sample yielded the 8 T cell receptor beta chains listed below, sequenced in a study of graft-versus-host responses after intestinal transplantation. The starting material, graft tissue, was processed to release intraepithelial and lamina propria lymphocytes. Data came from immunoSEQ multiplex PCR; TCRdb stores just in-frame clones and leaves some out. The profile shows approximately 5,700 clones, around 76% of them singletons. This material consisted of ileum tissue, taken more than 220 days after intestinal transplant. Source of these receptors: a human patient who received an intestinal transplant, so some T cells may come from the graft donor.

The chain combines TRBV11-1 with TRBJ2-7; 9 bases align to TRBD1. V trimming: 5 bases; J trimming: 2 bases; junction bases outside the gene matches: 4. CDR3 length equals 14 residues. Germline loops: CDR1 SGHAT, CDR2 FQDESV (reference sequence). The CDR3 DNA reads TGTGCCAGCAGCCGGGACAGGGCTCCCTACGAGCAGTACTTC. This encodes CASSRDRAPYEQYF.

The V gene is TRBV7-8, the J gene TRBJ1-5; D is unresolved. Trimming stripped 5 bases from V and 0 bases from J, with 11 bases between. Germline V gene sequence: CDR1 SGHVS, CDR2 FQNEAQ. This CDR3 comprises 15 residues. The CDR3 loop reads CASSPSDGSNQPQHF. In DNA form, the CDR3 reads TGTGCCAGCAGCCCCTCGGACGGTAGCAATCAGCCCCAGCATTTT.

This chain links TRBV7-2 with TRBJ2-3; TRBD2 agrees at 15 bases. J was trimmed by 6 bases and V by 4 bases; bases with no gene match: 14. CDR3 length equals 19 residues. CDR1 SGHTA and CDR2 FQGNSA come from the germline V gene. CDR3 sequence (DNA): TGTGCCAGCAGCTGGCCCCCCGGACTAGCGGGGGGGCTGGGGGATACGCAGTATTTT. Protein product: CASSWPPGLAGGLGDTQYF.

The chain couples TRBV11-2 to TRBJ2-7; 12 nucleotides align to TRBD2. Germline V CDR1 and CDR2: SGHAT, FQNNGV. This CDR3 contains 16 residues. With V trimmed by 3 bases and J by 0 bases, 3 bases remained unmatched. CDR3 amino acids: CASSFPTSGGSYEQYF. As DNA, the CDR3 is TGTGCCAGCAGCTTTCCGACTAGCGGGGGCTCCTACGAGCAGTACTTC.

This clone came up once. CDR3 sequence (DNA): TGTGCCAGCAGTGCTTCAGTCGATAGAAACTATGGCTACACCTTC. This codes for CASSASVDRNYGYTF. The chain combines TRBV6-1 with TRBJ1-2; D is unclear. Trimming removed 4 bases at V and 2 bases at J, with 14 bases between. CDR1 MNHNS and CDR2 SASEGT come from the germline V gene. The CDR3 has 15 amino acids.

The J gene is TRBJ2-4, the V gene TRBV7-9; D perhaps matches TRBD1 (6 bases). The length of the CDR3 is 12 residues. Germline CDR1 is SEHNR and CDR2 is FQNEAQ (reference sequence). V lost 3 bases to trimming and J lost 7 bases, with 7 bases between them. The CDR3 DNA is TGTGCCAGCAGCTTTCAGGGGAACATTCAGTACTTC. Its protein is CASSFQGNIQYF.

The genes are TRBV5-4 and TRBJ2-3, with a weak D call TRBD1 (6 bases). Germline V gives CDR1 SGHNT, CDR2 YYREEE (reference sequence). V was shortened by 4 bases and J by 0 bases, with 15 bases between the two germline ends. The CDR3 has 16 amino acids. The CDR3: CASSIQGVSSTDTQYF. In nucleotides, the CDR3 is TGTGCCAGCAGCATACAGGGTGTGTCAAGCACAGATACGCAGTATTTT. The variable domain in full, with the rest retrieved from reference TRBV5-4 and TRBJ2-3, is ETGVTQSPTHLIKTRGQQVTLRCSSQSGHNTVSWYQQALGQGPQFIFQYYREEENGRGNFPPRFSGLQFPNYSSELNVNALELDDSALYLCASSIQGVSSTDTQYFGPGTRLTVL.

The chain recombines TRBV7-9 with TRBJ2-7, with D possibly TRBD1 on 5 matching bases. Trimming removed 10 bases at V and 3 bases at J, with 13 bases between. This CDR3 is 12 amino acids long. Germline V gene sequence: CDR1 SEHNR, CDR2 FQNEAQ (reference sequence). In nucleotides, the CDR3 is TGTGCCACAGGGCTAGATTTCTACGAGCAGTACTTC. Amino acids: CATGLDFYEQYF.